The present TCR beta chain was sequenced within a study of beta chain features in type 1 diabetes. V shed 1 base and J 1 base; nucleotides not matched to a gene: 4. The germline V gene encodes CDR1 SGHTA and CDR2 FQGNSA. CDR3 length equals 16 residues. The entirety of the isolated RNA underwent reverse transcription, so expressed TCRB transcripts were sequenced. Only in-frame clones appear in the TCRdb table, and some are missing; sequencing was by immunoSEQ multiplex PCR. In the table there are just over 600,000 clones, roughly a sixth of which are singletons. This clone was observed a handful of times.

The chain is built from TRBV7-2 and TRBJ2-3; 8 bases fit TRBD1. The source material was naive CD4+ T cells from blood. The sequence derives from a man aged 18 to 29 in good health. Here the CDR3 DNA reads TGTGCCAGCAGCTTAGGGGCGGGACAGGGCACAGATACGCAGTATTTT. Translated, it gives CASSLGAGQGTDTQYF.